Detailed here is one T cell receptor (beta chain). This clone was counted a single time. No cognate antigen has been identified for it. Qualities for individual bases were not recorded, and no much larger clone is one base off. This entry is derived from a study of blood T cell repertoires in COVID-19 (dated by TCRdb to 2018 to 2020). With regard to the full study: Collaborator samples came from the United States, Italy and Spain and covered acute and convalescent phases of COVID-19. Nearly every sample came with metadata listing a de-identified subject ID, COVID-19 status, age in years and sex. The samples were drawn from the first 160 participants of the ongoing ImmuneRACE study and from over 950 subjects provided by 6 global collaborators. The dataset comprised deeply sampled blood TCRbeta repertoires from subjects exposed to, actively infected with, or recovered from COVID-19. The repertoires were released in a freely available public database meant as a resource for research on the immune response to SARS-CoV-2. Where available, HLA class I and class II types were obtained from metadata supplied by the sample provider rather than from assay-based typing. The prospective study material was composed of cDNA or gDNA derived from T cells, B-cell-depleted T cells, or PBMCs. Beyond this particular receptor, the publication reports: Clinical and demographic metadata were provided uncurated, with the amount varying by source and participant.

The immunoSEQ Assay, a bias-controlled multiplex PCR, was used to amplify TCRbeta CDR3 regions from genomic DNA. Under the source paper's analysis protocol: The number of nucleated cells in each sample was estimated from the amplification of reference gene primers within the assay. Sequence reads were collapsed and filtered to measure the absolute abundance of every unique TCRbeta CDR3 rearrangement. For each sample, productive Simpson clonality was calculated as the square root of Simpson's diversity index over productive rearrangements. TCRdb provides this immuneACCESS table in a form limited to in-frame rearrangements. Some clones are lacking; in checked studies, under half of them reflect an unresolved V gene, and why the rest are absent is not known. V and J calls plus clone size are reproduced from that table; the DNA served to infer D and trimming. The sample records tens of thousands of clones, 75% to 90% of which are singletons. The top ten clonotypes cover around 8.3% of the sample.

Whole blood was collected in K2EDTA tubes by collaborating institutions according to the institutions' own protocols. Collaborator samples were shipped for TCRbeta analysis as frozen whole blood, isolated PBMCs, or DNA extracted from either sample type. Measured from the cysteine to the phenylalanine, the CDR3 is 15 residues long. Just the 45-base CDR3 DNA is kept, in frame starting at base 1. Reading the germline V gene (reference sequence) gives CDR1 LNHDA and CDR2 SQIVND. From V the trimming removes 5 bases and from J it removes 3 bases, while the gene matches leave 6 bases of the junction unaccounted for.

This receptor was identified in a human donor with active COVID-19. The donor label of this sample is uncertain. Sequences were obtained from peripheral blood. The rearranged segments are TRBV19 and TRBJ2-3, and 9 junction bases match TRBD2. The DNA reads TGTGCCAGTAGTCCTAGCGGGGTTTCAACAGATACGCAGTATTTT. This codes for CASSPSGVSTDTQYF.